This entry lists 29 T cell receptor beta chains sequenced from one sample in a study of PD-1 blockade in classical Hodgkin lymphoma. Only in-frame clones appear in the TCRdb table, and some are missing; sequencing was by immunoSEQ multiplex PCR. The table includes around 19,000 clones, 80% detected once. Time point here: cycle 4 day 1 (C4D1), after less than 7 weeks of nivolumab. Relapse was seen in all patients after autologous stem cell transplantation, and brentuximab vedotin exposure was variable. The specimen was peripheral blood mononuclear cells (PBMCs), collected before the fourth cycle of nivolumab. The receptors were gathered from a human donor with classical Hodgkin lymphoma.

CDR3 DNA: TGCGCCAGCAGCCAAGGGGGACTAGCGGGTGGGGAGACCCAGTACTTC. This translates into CASSQGGLAGGETQYF. The chain is built from TRBV4-1 and TRBJ2-5; 12 bases match TRBD2. Per the germline V gene, CDR1 is MGHRA and CDR2 is YSYEKL. CDR3 size: 16 residues. The ends lost 1 base at V and 5 bases at J; junction bases unmatched: 5.

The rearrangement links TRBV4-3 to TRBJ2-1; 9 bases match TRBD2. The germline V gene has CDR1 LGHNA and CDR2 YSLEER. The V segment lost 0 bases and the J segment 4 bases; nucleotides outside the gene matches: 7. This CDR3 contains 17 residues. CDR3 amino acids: CASSQDRDSGGYNEQFF. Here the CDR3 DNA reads TGCGCCAGCAGCCAAGATCGTGATAGCGGGGGTTACAATGAGCAGTTCTTC.

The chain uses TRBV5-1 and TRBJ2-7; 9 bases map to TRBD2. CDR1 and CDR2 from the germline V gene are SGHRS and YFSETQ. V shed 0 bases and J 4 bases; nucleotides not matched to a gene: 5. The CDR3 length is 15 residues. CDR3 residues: CASSLGGLAWYEQYF. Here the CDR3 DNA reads TGCGCCAGCAGCTTGGGGGGACTAGCTTGGTACGAGCAGTACTTC.

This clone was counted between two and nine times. The CDR3 region is CASSAFRGSYEQYF. DNA for the CDR3: TGTGCCAGCAGCGCCTTCCGGGGCTCTTACGAGCAGTACTTC. The genes are TRBV9 and TRBJ2-7, with D perhaps assigned TRBD1 or TRBD2 (5 bases each). The germline V gene encodes CDR1 SGDLS and CDR2 YYNGEE. V was pared by 3 bases and J by 4 bases, with 14 bases between. CDR3 length: 14 residues.

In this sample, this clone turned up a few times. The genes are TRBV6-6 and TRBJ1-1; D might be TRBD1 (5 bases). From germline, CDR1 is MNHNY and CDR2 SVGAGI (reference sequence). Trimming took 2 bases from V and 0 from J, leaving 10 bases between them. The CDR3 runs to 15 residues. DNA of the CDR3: TGTGCCAGCAGTTACCAAATACAGGTGAACACTGAAGCTTTCTTT. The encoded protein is CASSYQIQVNTEAFF.

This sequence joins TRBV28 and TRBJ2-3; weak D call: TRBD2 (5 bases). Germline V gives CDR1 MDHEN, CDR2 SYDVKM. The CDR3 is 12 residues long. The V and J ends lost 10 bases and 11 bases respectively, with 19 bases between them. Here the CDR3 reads CATGIRYRGQYF. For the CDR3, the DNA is TGTGCCACCGGCATAAGGTATCGGGGGCAGTATTTT. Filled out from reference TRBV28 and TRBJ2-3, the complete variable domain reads DVKVTQSSRYLVKRTGEKVFLECVQDMDHENMFWYRQDPGLGLRLIYFSYDVKMKEKGDIPEGYSVSREKKERFSLILESASTNQTSMYLCATGIRYRGQYFGPGTRLTVL.

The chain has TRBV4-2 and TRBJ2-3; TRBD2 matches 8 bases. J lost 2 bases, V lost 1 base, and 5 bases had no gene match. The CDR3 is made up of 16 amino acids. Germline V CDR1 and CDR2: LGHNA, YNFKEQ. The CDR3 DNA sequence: TGTGCCAGCAGCCAAGGCGACGGGGGGGCCACAGATACGCAGTATTTT. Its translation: CASSQGDGGATDTQYF.

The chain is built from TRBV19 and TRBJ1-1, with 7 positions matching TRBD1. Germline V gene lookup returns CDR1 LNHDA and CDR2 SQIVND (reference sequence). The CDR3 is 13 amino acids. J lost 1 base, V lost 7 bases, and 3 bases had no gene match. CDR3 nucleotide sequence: TGTGCCAGTAACAGGGGTCGGAACACTGAAGCTTTCTTT. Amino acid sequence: CASNRGRNTEAFF.

The CDR3 bases are TGTGCCAGCAGCCCCGACAGGGCAACGACCTACGAGCAGTACTTC. It specifies CASSPDRATTYEQYF. The chain carries TRBV14 and TRBJ2-7, with TRBD1 matching over 7 bases. The length of the CDR3 is 15 residues. V was clipped by 4 bases and J by 2 bases; unmatched bases: 8. Looked up from germline, CDR1 is SGHDN and CDR2 is FVKESK.

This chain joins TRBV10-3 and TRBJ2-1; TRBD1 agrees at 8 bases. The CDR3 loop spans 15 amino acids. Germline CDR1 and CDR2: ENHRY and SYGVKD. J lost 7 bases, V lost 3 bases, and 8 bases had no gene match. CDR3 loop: CAISDGTGGLNEQFF. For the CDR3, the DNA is TGTGCCATCAGTGATGGAACAGGGGGATTGAATGAGCAGTTCTTC.

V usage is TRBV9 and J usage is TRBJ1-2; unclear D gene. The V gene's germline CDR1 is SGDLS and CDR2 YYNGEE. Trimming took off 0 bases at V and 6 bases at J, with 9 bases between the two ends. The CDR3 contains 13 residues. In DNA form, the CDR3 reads TGTGCCAGCAGCGTAGCTGACCGGGATGGCTACACCTTC. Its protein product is CASSVADRDGYTF.

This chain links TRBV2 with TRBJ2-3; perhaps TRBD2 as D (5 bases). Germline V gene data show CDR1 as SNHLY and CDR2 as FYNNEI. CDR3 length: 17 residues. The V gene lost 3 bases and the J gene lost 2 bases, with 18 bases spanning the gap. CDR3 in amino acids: CASSEWRIGGLTDTQYF. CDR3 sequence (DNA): TGTGCCAGCAGTGAGTGGCGCATAGGAGGTCTCACAGATACGCAGTATTTT.

The CDR3 region is CASSLGQSYQPQHF. The CDR3 bases are TGTGCCAGCAGTTTAGGACAGTCTTATCAGCCCCAGCATTTT. The V and J genes are TRBV27 and TRBJ1-5; TRBD1 might be the D (6 bases). V dropped 2 bases and J dropped 5 bases, with 10 bases sitting between them. The CDR3 extends over 14 amino acids. Germline V CDR1 and CDR2: MNHEY, SMNVEV (reference sequence).

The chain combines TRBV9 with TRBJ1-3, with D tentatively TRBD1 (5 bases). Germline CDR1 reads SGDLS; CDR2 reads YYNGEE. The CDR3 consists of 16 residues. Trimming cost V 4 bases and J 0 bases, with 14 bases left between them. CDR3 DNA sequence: TGTGCCAGCAGCCCGCGAGGGGACCCCTCTGGAAACACCATATATTTT. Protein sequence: CASSPRGDPSGNTIYF.

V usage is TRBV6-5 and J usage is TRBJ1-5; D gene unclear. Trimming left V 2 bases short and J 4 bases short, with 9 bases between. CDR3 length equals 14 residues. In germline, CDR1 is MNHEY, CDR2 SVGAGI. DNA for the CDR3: TGTGCCAGCAGTTACGGAGGGTATAATCAGCCCCAGCATTTT. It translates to CASSYGGYNQPQHF.

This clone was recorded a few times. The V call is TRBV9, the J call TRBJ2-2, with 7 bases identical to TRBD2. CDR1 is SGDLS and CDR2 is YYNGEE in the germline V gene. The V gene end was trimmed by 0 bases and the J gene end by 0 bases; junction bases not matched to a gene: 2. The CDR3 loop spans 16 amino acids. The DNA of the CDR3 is TGTGCCAGCAGCGTAGGGGGACTACCGAACACCGGGGAGCTGTTTTTT. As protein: CASSVGGLPNTGELFF.

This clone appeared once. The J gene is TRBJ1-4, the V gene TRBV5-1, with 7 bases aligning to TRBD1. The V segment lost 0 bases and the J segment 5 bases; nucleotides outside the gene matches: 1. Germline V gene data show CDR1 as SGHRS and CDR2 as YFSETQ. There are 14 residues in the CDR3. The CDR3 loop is CASSLGRGNEKLFF. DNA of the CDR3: TGCGCCAGCAGCTTGGGCAGGGGGAATGAAAAACTGTTTTTT.

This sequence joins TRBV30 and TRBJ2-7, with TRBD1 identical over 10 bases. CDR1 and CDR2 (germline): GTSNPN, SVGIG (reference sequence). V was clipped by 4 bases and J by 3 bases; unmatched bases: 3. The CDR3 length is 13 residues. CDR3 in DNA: TGTGCCTGGATGCGGACAGGGGGCTACGAGCAGTACTTC. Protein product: CAWMRTGGYEQYF.

CDR3 protein: CASSQSSNTGELFF. The CDR3 bases are TGCGCCAGCAGCCAATCCTCCAACACCGGGGAGCTGTTTTTT. The V call is TRBV4-3, the J call TRBJ2-2; D gene unclear. Germline loops: CDR1 LGHNA, CDR2 YSLEER. There are 14 residues in the CDR3. The V gene lost 2 bases and the J gene lost 2 bases, with 6 bases spanning the gap.

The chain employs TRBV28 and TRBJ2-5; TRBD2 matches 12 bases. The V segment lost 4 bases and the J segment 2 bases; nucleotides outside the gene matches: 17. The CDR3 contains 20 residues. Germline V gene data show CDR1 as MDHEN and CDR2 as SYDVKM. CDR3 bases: TGTGCCAGCAGTTGGATGACTTCCCTATGGACTAGCGGGGTACAAGAGACCCAGTACTTC. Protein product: CASSWMTSLWTSGVQETQYF. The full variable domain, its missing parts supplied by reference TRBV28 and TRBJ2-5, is DVKVTQSSRYLVKRTGEKVFLECVQDMDHENMFWYRQDPGLGLRLIYFSYDVKMKEKGDIPEGYSVSREKKERFSLILESASTNQTSMYLCASSWMTSLWTSGVQETQYFGPGTRLLVL.

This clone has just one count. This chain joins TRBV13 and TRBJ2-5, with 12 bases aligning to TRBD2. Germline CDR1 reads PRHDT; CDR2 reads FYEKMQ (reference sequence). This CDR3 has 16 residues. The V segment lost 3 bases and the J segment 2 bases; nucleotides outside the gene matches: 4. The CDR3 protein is CASSFGLAGMQETQYF. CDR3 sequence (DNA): TGTGCCAGCAGCTTTGGACTAGCGGGAATGCAAGAGACCCAGTACTTC. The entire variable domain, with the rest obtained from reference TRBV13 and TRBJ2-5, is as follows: AAGVIQSPRHLIKEKRETATLKCYPIPRHDTVYWYQQGPGQDPQFLISFYEKMQSDKGSIPDRFSAQQFSDYHSELNMSSLELGDSALYFCASSFGLAGMQETQYFGPGTRLLVL.

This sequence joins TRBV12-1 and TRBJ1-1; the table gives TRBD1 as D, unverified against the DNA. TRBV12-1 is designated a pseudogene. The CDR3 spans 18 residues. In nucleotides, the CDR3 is TGTGCCAGCAGCTTTTGGATAGGAACAGGGGGCGGAAAAACTGAAGCTTTCTTT. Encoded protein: CASSFWIGTGGGKTEAFF.

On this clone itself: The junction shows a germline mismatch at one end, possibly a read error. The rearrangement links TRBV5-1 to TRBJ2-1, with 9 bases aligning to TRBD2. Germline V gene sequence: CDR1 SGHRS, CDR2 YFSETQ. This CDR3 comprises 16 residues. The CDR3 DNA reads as TGCGCCAGCAGCCCGAGAGCGGGAGGCACAGGGAATGAGCAGCTCTTC. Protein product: CASSPRAGGTGNEQLF.

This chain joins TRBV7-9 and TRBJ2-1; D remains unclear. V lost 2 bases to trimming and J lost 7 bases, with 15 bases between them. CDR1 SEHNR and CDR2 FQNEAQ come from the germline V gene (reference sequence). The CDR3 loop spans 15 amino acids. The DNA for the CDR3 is TGTGCCAGCAGCTTATTGGTAGTCTTAGAAAATGAGCAGTTCTTC. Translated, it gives CASSLLVVLENEQFF.

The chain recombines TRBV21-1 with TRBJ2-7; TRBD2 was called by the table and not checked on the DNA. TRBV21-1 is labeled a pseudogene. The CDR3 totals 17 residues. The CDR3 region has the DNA TGTGCCAGCAGCAAAGTTCGCCCGGGACTTCGCTCCTACGAGCAGTACTTC. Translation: CASSKVRPGLRSYEQYF.

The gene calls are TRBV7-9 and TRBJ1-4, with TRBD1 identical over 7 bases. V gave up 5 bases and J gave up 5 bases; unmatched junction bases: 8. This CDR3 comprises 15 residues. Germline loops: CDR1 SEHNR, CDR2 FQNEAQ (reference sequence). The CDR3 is CASSLRQGINEKLFF. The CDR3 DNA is TGTGCCAGCAGCCTCCGACAGGGTATAAATGAAAAACTGTTTTTT.

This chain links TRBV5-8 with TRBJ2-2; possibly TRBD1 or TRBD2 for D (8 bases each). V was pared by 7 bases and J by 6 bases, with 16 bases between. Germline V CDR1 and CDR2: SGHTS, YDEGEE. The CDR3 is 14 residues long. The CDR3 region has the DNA TGTGCCAGCGGGACAGGACTAGCCTCCGGGGAGCTGTTTTTT. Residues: CASGTGLASGELFF.

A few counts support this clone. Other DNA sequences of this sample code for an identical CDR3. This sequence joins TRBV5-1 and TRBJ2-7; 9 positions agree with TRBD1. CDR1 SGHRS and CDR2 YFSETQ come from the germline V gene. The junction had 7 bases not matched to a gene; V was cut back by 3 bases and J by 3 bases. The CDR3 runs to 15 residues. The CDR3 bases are TGCGCCAGCAGCTCACGACAGGGGGTTAGCTACGAGCAGTACTTC. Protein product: CASSSRQGVSYEQYF.

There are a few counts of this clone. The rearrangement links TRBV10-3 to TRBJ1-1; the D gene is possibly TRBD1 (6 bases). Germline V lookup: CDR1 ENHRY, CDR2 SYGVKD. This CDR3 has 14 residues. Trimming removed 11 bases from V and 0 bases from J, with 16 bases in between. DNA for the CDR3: TGTGCCGCGGACAGTTGGATGATGAACACTGAAGCTTTCTTT. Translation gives CAADSWMMNTEAFF.